The 20 T cell receptor beta chains below all came from one sample that was sequenced in a study of blood T cell repertoires in COVID-19. Clones were sequenced by immunoSEQ multiplex PCR, and TCRdb holds only the in-frame ones, with some missing. The table includes some 30,000 clones, over 75% detected once. The material sequenced was peripheral blood. All receptors come from a woman aged 55-69 years with active COVID-19.

The CDR3 sequence: CASSLTATSTDTQYF. CDR3 DNA: TGTGCCAGCAGCCTGACAGCAACTAGCACAGATACGCAGTATTTT. V is TRBV11-3 and J is TRBJ2-3, with D maybe TRBD1 (5 bases). Looked up from germline, CDR1 is SGHNT and CDR2 is YENEEA. This CDR3 is built from 15 residues. Trimming shortened V by 5 bases and J by 0 bases, and 12 bases separated the two germline ends.

The sample holds one count of this clone. This rearrangement joins TRBV28 to TRBJ2-7; the match to TRBD1 covers 7 bases. The CDR3 totals 12 residues. Germline-derived CDR1 and CDR2 are MDHEN and SYDVKM. Germline trimming cut 6 bases from V and 6 bases from J; bases unmatched to any gene: 5. In DNA, the CDR3 is TGTGCCAGCAGCTTAGGGGGCGGCGAGCAGTACTTC. It specifies CASSLGGGEQYF.

This clone was seen only a few times. The V gene is TRBV3-1 (or the pseudogene TRBV3-2), the J gene TRBJ2-1, with TRBD2 as a possible D gene (5 bases). The germline gives CDR1 LGHDT, CDR2 YNNKEL (reference sequence). Trimming took off 2 bases at V and 7 bases at J, with 9 bases between the two ends. The CDR3 sequence is 13 residues long. Here the CDR3 reads CASSQRSGNEQFF. CDR3 nucleotides: TGTGCCAGCAGCCAAAGATCGGGGAATGAGCAGTTCTTC.

This chain connects TRBV6-5 to TRBJ2-7; weak D call: TRBD1 (5 bases). The length of the CDR3 is 13 residues. Germline V gene data show CDR1 as MNHEY and CDR2 as SVGAGI. The germline V and J ends were trimmed by 8 bases and 3 bases, with 14 bases remaining between them. The CDR3 sequence: CASVRDSFYEQYF. The CDR3 DNA is TGTGCCAGCGTCCGAGACAGTTTCTACGAGCAGTACTTC.

This chain uses TRBV18 with TRBJ1-1, with 7 bases aligning to TRBD1. The germline CDR1 and CDR2 sequences are KGHSH and LQKENI. With V trimmed by 3 bases and J by 1 base, 5 bases remained unmatched. The CDR3 has 15 residues. As DNA, the CDR3 is TGTGCCAGCTCACCCCAGACAGGGAGGAACACTGAAGCTTTCTTT. Protein: CASSPQTGRNTEAFF.

In nucleotides, the CDR3 is TGTGCCAGCAGCCAACACGCAGGCACCTTGAACACTGAAGCTTTCTTT. It codes for CASSQHAGTLNTEAFF. The chain recombines TRBV7-2 with TRBJ1-1; D ambiguous. CDR1 and CDR2 from the germline V gene are SGHTA and FQGNSA. Trimming pared 5 bases from V and 0 bases from J, leaving 16 bases between. CDR3 size: 16 residues. Looking up the rest from reference TRBV7-2 and TRBJ1-1 gives the full variable domain: GAGVSQSPSNKVTEKGKDVELRCDPISGHTALYWYRQSLGQGLEFLIYFQGNSAPDKSGLPSDRFSAERTGGSVSTLTIQRTQQEDSAVYLCASSQHAGTLNTEAFFGQGTRLTVV.

This clone was seen once. Here the CDR3 reads CASSEWLAGDNEQFF. The CDR3 DNA is TGCGCCAGCAGTGAGTGGCTAGCGGGAGACAATGAGCAGTTCTTC. This rearrangement joins TRBV10-2 to TRBJ2-1; 10 nucleotides line up with TRBD2. CDR3 size: 15 residues. Per the germline V gene, CDR1 is WSHSY and CDR2 is SAAADI. Trimming at V came to 1 base and at J to 5 bases, leaving 2 bases not matched to a gene.

The J gene is TRBJ2-2, the V gene TRBV4-2; 10 bases match TRBD2. J gave up 3 bases and V 1 base, and 5 bases lay outside the gene matches. CDR1 is LGHNA and CDR2 is YNFKEQ in the germline V gene. The CDR3 is made up of 17 amino acids. The CDR3 nucleotides read TGTGCCAGCAGCCAAGGAGCGGGGGGGCTGTACACCGGGGAGCTGTTTTTT. Translating it yields CASSQGAGGLYTGELFF.

This clone occurred a few times. This CDR3 is CASSQTAAKNIQYF. The DNA of the CDR3 is TGCGCCAGCAGCCAAACAGCAGCCAAAAACATTCAGTACTTC. This chain links TRBV4-1 with TRBJ2-4; D is unclear. There are 14 residues in the CDR3. Trimming shortened V by 2 bases and J by 0 bases, and 5 bases separated the two germline ends. Looked up from germline, CDR1 is MGHRA and CDR2 is YSYEKL.

CDR3 loop: CASSYSANYGYTF. DNA of the CDR3: TGTGCCAGCAGTTATTCGGCTAACTATGGCTACACCTTC. The chain is built from TRBV27 and TRBJ1-2; the D is unclear. The CDR3 contains 13 residues. Per germline, CDR1 MNHEY and CDR2 SMNVEV (reference sequence). Trimming cost V 4 bases and J 0 bases, with 6 bases left between them.

The chain joins TRBV3-1 (or the pseudogene TRBV3-2) to TRBJ2-1, with D possibly matching TRBD2 (6 bases). The CDR3 extends over 14 amino acids. Trimming stripped 0 bases from V and 4 bases from J, with 7 bases between. Looked up from germline, CDR1 is LGHDT and CDR2 is YNNKEL (reference sequence). The CDR3 loop is CASSQDGRYNEQFF. Written as DNA, the CDR3 is TGTGCCAGCAGCCAAGATGGGAGGTACAATGAGCAGTTCTTC.

The chain uses TRBV9 and TRBJ1-1, with a weak D call TRBD1 (5 bases). The CDR3 loop spans 16 amino acids. Germline V gives CDR1 SGDLS, CDR2 YYNGEE. V was shortened by 3 bases and J by 0 bases, with 15 bases between the two germline ends. The CDR3 nucleotides are TGTGCCAGCAGCGCAGGGCCGGGGGTGCTGAACACTGAAGCTTTCTTT. Translated: CASSAGPGVLNTEAFF.

The chain carries TRBV19 and TRBJ2-4; possible D gene TRBD2, 6 bases. The V end lost 3 bases, the J end lost 0 bases, and 9 bases lay between the germline ends. The CDR3 contains 15 residues. Germline V gene sequence: CDR1 LNHDA, CDR2 SQIVND (reference sequence). In nucleotides, the CDR3 is TGTGCCAGTAGTATCGGGGGAGGAGCCAAAAACATTCAGTACTTC. Its translation is CASSIGGGAKNIQYF.

This clone was detected once. The chain couples TRBV30 to TRBJ2-7; 7 positions agree with TRBD2. Trimming took 4 bases from V and 2 from J; bases not matched to a gene: 11. CDR1 is GTSNPN and CDR2 is SVGIG in the germline V gene (reference sequence). This CDR3 is 15 amino acids long. CDR3: CAWKPTSTSPYEQYF. The CDR3, as DNA: TGTGCCTGGAAACCGACTAGCACGTCGCCCTACGAGCAGTACTTC.

The rearrangement links TRBV3-1 (or the pseudogene TRBV3-2) to TRBJ2-5; D remains ambiguous. This CDR3 contains 13 residues. Germline CDR1 reads LGHDT; CDR2 reads YNNKEL (reference sequence). V lost 3 bases, J lost 2 bases, and 7 bases lay in between. The CDR3 spells CASSHLIQETQYF. CDR3 DNA: TGTGCCAGCAGCCATCTTATACAAGAGACCCAGTACTTC.

This clone was counted a single time. The chain carries TRBV5-6 and TRBJ1-6; D uncertain. The germline V and J ends were trimmed by 1 base and 6 bases, with 8 bases remaining between them. This CDR3 comprises 14 residues. CDR1 SGHDT and CDR2 YYEEEE come from the germline V gene. The DNA of the CDR3 is TGTGCCAGCAGCTTGCGGCCAGGTAATTCACCCCTCCACTTT. This codes for CASSLRPGNSPLHF.

The chain joins TRBV5-5 to TRBJ2-2; weak D call: TRBD1 (6 bases). Trimming stripped 4 bases from V and 1 base from J, with 11 bases between. There are 15 residues in the CDR3. The germline V gene has CDR1 SGHKS and CDR2 YYEKEE (reference sequence). The CDR3 region is CASSGLTGNTGELFF. CDR3 nucleotides: TGTGCCAGCAGCGGACTGACAGGGAACACCGGGGAGCTGTTTTTT.

The chain links TRBV9 to TRBJ2-2, with a possible D match to TRBD1 (6 bases). CDR3 length: 19 amino acids. Germline V gives CDR1 SGDLS, CDR2 YYNGEE. With 0 bases removed from V and 6 bases from J, the gap between germline ends came to 24 bases. CDR3 in amino acids: CASSVGAGSRQAHAGELFF. CDR3 sequence (DNA): TGTGCCAGCAGCGTAGGGGCCGGTTCAAGACAGGCACACGCCGGGGAGCTGTTTTTT.

This clone was picked up a small number of times. The chain joins TRBV15 to TRBJ2-2; D unresolved. Deletions cut 2 bases from V and 5 bases from J, with 9 bases between. Looked up from germline, CDR1 is LNHNV and CDR2 is YYDKDF (reference sequence). This CDR3 comprises 14 residues. The CDR3 loop is CATSRRTGTGELFF. The CDR3 nucleotides read TGTGCCACCAGCAGAAGAACCGGGACCGGGGAGCTGTTTTTT.

The rearrangement joins TRBV10-3 to TRBJ1-1; D is undetermined. The V end was cut by 10 bases, the J end by 7 bases, with 22 bases between. The CDR3 spans 14 residues. The germline gives CDR1 ENHRY, CDR2 SYGVKD. The CDR3 sequence is CATLNGPLRGEAFF. CDR3 nucleotide sequence: TGTGCCACCCTTAATGGTCCTCTTCGGGGTGAAGCTTTCTTT.